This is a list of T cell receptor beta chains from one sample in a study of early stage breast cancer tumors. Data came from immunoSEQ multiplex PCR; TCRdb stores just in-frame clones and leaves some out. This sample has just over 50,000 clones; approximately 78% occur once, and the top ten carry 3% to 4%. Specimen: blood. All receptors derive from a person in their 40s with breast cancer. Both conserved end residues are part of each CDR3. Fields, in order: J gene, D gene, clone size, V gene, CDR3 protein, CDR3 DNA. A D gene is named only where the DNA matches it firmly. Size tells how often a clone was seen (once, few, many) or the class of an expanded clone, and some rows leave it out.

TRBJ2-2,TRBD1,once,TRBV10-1,CASSEYYGTVDTGELFF,TGCGCCAGCAGTGAGTACTATGGGACAGTCGACACCGGGGAGCTGTTTTTT
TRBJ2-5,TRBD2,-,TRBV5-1,CASRLAAEETQYF,TGCGCCAGCAGACTAGCGGCAGAAGAGACCCAGTACTTC
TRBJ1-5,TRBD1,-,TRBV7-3,CASSRDRYQPQHF,TGTGCCAGCAGCCGGGACAGATATCAGCCCCAGCATTTT
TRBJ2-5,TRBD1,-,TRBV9,CASSDLRGGRETQYF,TGTGCCAGCAGCGACCTTAGAGGGGGCAGGGAGACCCAGTACTTC
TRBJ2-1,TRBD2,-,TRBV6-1,CASKTPRASGNEQFF,TGTGCCAGCAAAACCCCCCGGGCTAGCGGGAATGAGCAGTTCTTC
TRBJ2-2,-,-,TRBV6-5,CASSGTGLNTGELFF,TGTGCCAGCAGTGGCACAGGTCTGAACACCGGGGAGCTGTTTTTT
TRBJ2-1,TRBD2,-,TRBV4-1,CASSQVPRSGRGNEQFF,TGCGCCAGCAGCCAAGTCCCCAGGAGCGGGAGGGGCAATGAGCAGTTCTTC
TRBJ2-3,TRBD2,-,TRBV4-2,CASSQGPTSGSTDTQYF,TGTGCCAGCAGCCAAGGCCCCACTAGCGGCTCCACAGATACGCAGTATTTT
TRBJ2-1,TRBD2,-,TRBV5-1,CASSLVLAGDRADEQFF,TGCGCCAGCAGCTTGGTGTTAGCGGGAGATCGGGCGGATGAGCAGTTCTTC
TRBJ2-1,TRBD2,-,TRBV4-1,CASSPIAGGPYNEQFF,TGCGCCAGCAGCCCGATAGCGGGAGGACCTTACAATGAGCAGTTCTTC
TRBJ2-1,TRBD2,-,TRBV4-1,CASSQDFASGSFEQFF,TGCGCCAGCAGCCAAGATTTTGCTAGCGGGTCGTTTGAGCAGTTCTTC